The 18 T cell receptor beta chains below all came from one sample that was sequenced in a study of T cell repertoires and HLA-DP antigens. Profiled with immunoSEQ multiplex PCR; TCRdb holds only in-frame clones, not every one. The sample shows about 3,700 clones, just over 75% of them seen only once. After roughly 2 weeks, CD4+ cells were restimulated 24 h with the same allogeneic DPB1. Stimulation used HeLa cells expressing transduced HLA-DPA1/DPB1, HLA-DM, invariant chain and CD80. Sample: CD137- CD4+ T cells from cultured PBMCs. The receptor set was obtained from a woman in her late teens or twenties in good health and CMV-seronegative.

V is TRBV6-6 and J is TRBJ2-7; TRBD1 matches 9 bases. The CDR3 has 14 residues. V lost 2 bases, J lost 3 bases, and 2 bases stayed unmatched. From germline, CDR1 is MNHNY and CDR2 SVGAGI (reference sequence). This chain's CDR3 is CASSYRDRDYEQYF. The CDR3 coding sequence is TGTGCCAGCAGTTACCGGGACAGGGACTACGAGCAGTACTTC.

This sequence joins TRBV7-9 and TRBJ2-2; D is undetermined. The V end was cut by 4 bases, the J end by 5 bases, with 17 bases between. CDR3 length equals 16 residues. Per germline, CDR1 SEHNR and CDR2 FQNEAQ (reference sequence). CDR3 in amino acids: CASSSRAARGTGELFF. In nucleotides, the CDR3 is TGTGCCAGCAGCTCTAGGGCCGCACGTGGGACCGGGGAGCTGTTTTTT.

There are a few counts of this clone. The chain is built from TRBV7-9 and TRBJ2-6; D gene uncertain. V shed 5 bases and J shed 0 bases, with 8 bases lying between them. The V gene's germline CDR1 is SEHNR and CDR2 FQNEAQ (reference sequence). This CDR3 spans 15 amino acids. The CDR3 DNA reads TGTGCCAGCAGCCTAGTAATCTCTGGGGCCAACGTCCTGACTTTC. This sequence encodes CASSLVISGANVLTF. Drawing the rest from reference TRBV7-9 and TRBJ2-6, the complete variable domain is DTGVSQNPRHKITKRGQNVTFRCDPISEHNRLYWYRQTLGQGPEFLTYFQNEAQLEKSRLLSDRFSAERPKGSFSTLEIQRTEQGDSAMYLCASSLVISGANVLTFGAGSRLTVL.

V usage is TRBV25-1 and J usage is TRBJ2-2; 9 bases are shared with TRBD2. The V gene's germline CDR1 is MGHDK and CDR2 SYGVNS. Trimming removed 4 bases from V and 6 bases from J; junction bases left unmatched: 6. This CDR3 is built from 15 residues. The CDR3 region is CASSVETSGAGELFF. As DNA, the CDR3 is TGTGCCAGCAGTGTGGAGACTAGCGGCGCCGGGGAGCTGTTTTTT.

The J gene is TRBJ1-4, the V gene TRBV5-5, with no clear D. Germline CDR1 is SGHKS and CDR2 is YYEKEE (reference sequence). CDR3 length: 15 residues. Trimming left V 1 base short and J 6 bases short, with 13 bases between. CDR3 protein: CASSLYRTDHEKLFF. DNA of the CDR3: TGTGCCAGCAGCTTGTACCGTACTGACCATGAAAAACTGTTTTTT.

This chain links TRBV5-1 with TRBJ2-1; D might be TRBD1 (6 bases). The germline V gene encodes CDR1 SGHRS and CDR2 YFSETQ. Trimming shortened V by 3 bases and J by 4 bases, and 11 bases separated the two germline ends. This CDR3 spans 14 amino acids. The CDR3: CASSWGDRYNEQFF. As DNA, the CDR3 is TGCGCCAGCAGCTGGGGAGACAGGTACAATGAGCAGTTCTTC.

The chain joins TRBV7-3 to TRBJ1-5, with D possibly matching TRBD1 (6 bases). V was trimmed by 3 bases and J by 3 bases, leaving 9 bases between them. Germline loops: CDR1 SGHTA, CDR2 FQGTGA. The CDR3 sequence is 14 residues long. CDR3 loop: CASSFPGANQPQHF. The CDR3 DNA reads TGTGCCAGCAGCTTCCCGGGGGCCAATCAGCCCCAGCATTTT.

This clone was detected only a few times. This chain joins TRBV5-5 and TRBJ1-6; 10 bases are shared with TRBD1. Trimming removed 4 bases from V and 18 bases from J; junction bases left unmatched: 19. The CDR3 extends over 16 amino acids. Germline CDR1 reads SGHKS; CDR2 reads YYEKEE (reference sequence). The chain's CDR3 is CASSRGPGTGAYTAHF. As DNA, the CDR3 is TGTGCCAGCAGCCGGGGGCCCGGGACAGGGGCGTATACCGCCCACTTT.

V is TRBV25-1 and J is TRBJ1-3; 7 nucleotides agree with TRBD1. With V trimmed by 4 bases and J by 2 bases, 11 bases remained unmatched. Germline CDR1 is MGHDK and CDR2 is SYGVNS. The CDR3 loop spans 17 amino acids. CDR3 amino acids: CASSGDKLTGAGNTIYF. The CDR3, as DNA: TGTGCCAGCAGTGGGGATAAGCTAACAGGGGCTGGAAACACCATATATTTT. Full variable domain (missing parts from reference TRBV25-1 and TRBJ1-3): EADIYQTPRYLVIGTGKKITLECSQTMGHDKMYWYQQDPGMELHLIHYSYGVNSTEKGDLSSESTVSRIRTEHFPLTLESARPSHTSQYLCASSGDKLTGAGNTIYFGEGSWLTVV.

V and J are TRBV27 and TRBJ1-4; D is perhaps TRBD1 (6 bases). The V gene lost 5 bases and the J gene lost 0 bases, with 13 bases spanning the gap. The CDR3 covers 16 residues. Germline loops: CDR1 MNHEY, CDR2 SMNVEV (reference sequence). The chain's CDR3 is CASSPQGWATNEKLFF. The CDR3, as DNA: TGTGCCAGCAGTCCCCAGGGGTGGGCAACTAATGAAAAACTGTTTTTT.

The J gene is TRBJ2-7, the V gene TRBV19, with D tentatively TRBD2 (5 bases). Germline assignment: CDR1 LNHDA and CDR2 SQIVND (reference sequence). Deletions cut 3 bases from V and 9 bases from J, with 15 bases between. The CDR3 is 13 residues long. The CDR3 region has the DNA TGTGCCAGTAGTATTTCGCGACGGGATGGGCAGTACTTC. It specifies CASSISRRDGQYF.

CDR3 loop: CASIVGGAYNEQFF. The DNA of the CDR3 is TGTGCCAGCATAGTGGGGGGGGCCTACAATGAGCAGTTCTTC. The V call is TRBV28, the J call TRBJ2-1; 7 bases map to TRBD2. The CDR3 is made up of 14 amino acids. CDR1 is MDHEN and CDR2 is SYDVKM in the germline V gene. V shed 7 bases and J 2 bases; nucleotides not matched to a gene: 5.

V usage is TRBV18 and J usage is TRBJ1-4; tentatively, D is TRBD1 (6 bases). This CDR3 has 15 residues. Per germline, CDR1 KGHSH and CDR2 LQKENI. Deletions cut 3 bases from V and 6 bases from J, with 14 bases between. CDR3 protein: CASSPGSYRDEKLFF. The CDR3 nucleotides are TGTGCCAGCTCACCGGGGTCCTACAGGGATGAAAAACTGTTTTTT.

This sequence joins TRBV28 and TRBJ1-4, with 8 bases identical to TRBD1. V shed 6 bases, J shed 7 bases, and the junction held 7 bases outside the gene matches. The CDR3 extends over 14 amino acids. The germline V gene has CDR1 MDHEN and CDR2 SYDVKM. The CDR3 is CASSLRGLREKLFF. The CDR3 nucleotides are TGTGCCAGCAGCCTCAGGGGGCTACGTGAAAAACTGTTTTTT.

The chain joins TRBV6-1 to TRBJ2-5; D is unclear. V was trimmed by 3 bases and J by 7 bases, leaving 12 bases between them. The CDR3 totals 13 residues. The germline CDR1 and CDR2 sequences are MNHNS and SASEGT. CDR3: CASSDSFWGTQYF. The CDR3 nucleotides are TGTGCCAGCAGTGATTCCTTTTGGGGGACCCAGTACTTC.

The V gene is TRBV7-2, the J gene TRBJ2-1; 11 nucleotides align to TRBD2. The V gene end was trimmed by 2 bases and the J gene end by 7 bases; junction bases not matched to a gene: 13. Germline assignment: CDR1 SGHTA and CDR2 FQGNSA. The CDR3 spans 18 residues. CDR3 DNA sequence: TGTGCCAGCAGCTTAAAAACCGGCGGGACTAGCGGAATGAATGAGCAGTTCTTC. Protein: CASSLKTGGTSGMNEQFF.

The chain links TRBV29-1 to TRBJ1-2, with 7 bases lining up with TRBD1. From germline, CDR1 is SQVTM and CDR2 ANQGSEA. Trimming removed 7 bases from V and 7 bases from J; junction bases left unmatched: 9. The CDR3 sequence is 12 residues long. Written as DNA, the CDR3 is TGCAGCGCTGCGACAGGGTTTCTTGGCTACACCTTC. This gives the protein CSAATGFLGYTF. Drawing the rest from reference TRBV29-1 and TRBJ1-2, the complete variable domain is SAVISQKPSRDICQRGTSLTIQCQVDSQVTMMFWYRQQPGQSLTLIATANQGSEATYESGFVIDKFPISRPNLTFSTLTVSNMSPEDSSIYLCSAATGFLGYTFGSGTRLTVV.

The genes are TRBV25-1 and TRBJ1-1, with no clear D. This CDR3 has 12 residues. Germline lookup yields CDR1 MGHDK and CDR2 SYGVNS. Deletions cut 3 bases from V and 3 bases from J, with 5 bases between. CDR3 in DNA: TGTGCCAGCAGTGAGGCCCACACTGAAGCTTTCTTT. Encoded protein: CASSEAHTEAFF.